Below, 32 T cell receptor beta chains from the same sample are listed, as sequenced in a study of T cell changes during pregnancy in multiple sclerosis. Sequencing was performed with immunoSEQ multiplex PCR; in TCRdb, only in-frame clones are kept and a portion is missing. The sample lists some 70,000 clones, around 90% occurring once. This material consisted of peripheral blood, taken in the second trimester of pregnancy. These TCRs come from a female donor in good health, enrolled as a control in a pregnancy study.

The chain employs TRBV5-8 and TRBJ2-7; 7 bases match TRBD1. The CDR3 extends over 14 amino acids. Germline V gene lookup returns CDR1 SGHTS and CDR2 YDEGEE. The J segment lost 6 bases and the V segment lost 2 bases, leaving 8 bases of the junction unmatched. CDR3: CASSFGAHRGEQYF. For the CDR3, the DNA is TGTGCCAGCAGCTTTGGAGCCCACAGGGGCGAGCAGTACTTC.

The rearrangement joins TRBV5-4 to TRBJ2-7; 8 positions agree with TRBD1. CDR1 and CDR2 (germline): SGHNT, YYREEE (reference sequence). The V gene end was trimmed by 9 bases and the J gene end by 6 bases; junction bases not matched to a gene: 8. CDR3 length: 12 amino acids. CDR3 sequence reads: CATLDREGEQYF. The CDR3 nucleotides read TGTGCCACCTTGGACAGGGAAGGCGAGCAGTACTTC.

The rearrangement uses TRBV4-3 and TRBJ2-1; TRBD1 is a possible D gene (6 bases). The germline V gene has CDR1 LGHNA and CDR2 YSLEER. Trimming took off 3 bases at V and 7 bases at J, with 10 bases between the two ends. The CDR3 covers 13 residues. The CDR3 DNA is TGCGCCAGCAGCCACAACCAGGGGAATGAGCAGTTCTTC. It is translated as CASSHNQGNEQFF.

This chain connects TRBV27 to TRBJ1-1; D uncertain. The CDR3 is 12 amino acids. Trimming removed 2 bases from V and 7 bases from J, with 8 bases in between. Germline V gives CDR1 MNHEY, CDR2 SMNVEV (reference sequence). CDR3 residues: CASSLVRSEAFF. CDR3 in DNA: TGTGCCAGCAGTTTAGTCCGGAGTGAAGCTTTCTTT.

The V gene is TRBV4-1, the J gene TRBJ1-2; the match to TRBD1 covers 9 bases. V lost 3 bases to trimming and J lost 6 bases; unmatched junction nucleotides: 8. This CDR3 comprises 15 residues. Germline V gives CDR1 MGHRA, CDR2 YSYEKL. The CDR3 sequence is CASSQPRDRVDGYTF. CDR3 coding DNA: TGCGCCAGCAGCCAGCCCCGGGACAGGGTTGATGGCTACACCTTC.

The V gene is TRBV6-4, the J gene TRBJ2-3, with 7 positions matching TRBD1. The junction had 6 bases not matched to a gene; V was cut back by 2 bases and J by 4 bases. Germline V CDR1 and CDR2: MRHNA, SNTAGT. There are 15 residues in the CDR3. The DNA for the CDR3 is TGTGCCAGCAGTGACAAGGGGGCCCCCGCAGATACGCAGTATTTT. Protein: CASSDKGAPADTQYF.

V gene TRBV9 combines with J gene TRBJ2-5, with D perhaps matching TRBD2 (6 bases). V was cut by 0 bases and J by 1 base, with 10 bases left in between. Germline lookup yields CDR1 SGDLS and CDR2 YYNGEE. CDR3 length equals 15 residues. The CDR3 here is CASSVVGGTQETQYF. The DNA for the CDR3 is TGTGCCAGCAGCGTAGTTGGGGGGACCCAAGAGACCCAGTACTTC.

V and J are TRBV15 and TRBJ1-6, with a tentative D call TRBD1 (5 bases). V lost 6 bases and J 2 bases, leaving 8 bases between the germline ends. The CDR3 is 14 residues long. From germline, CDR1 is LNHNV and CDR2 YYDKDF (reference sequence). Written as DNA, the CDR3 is TGTGCCACCAGTCCGACAGCCTATAATTCACCCCTCCACTTT. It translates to CATSPTAYNSPLHF.

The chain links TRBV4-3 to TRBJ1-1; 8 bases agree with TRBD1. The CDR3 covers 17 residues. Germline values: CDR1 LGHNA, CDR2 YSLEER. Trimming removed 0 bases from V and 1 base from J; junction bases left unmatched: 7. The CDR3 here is CASSQDLRDRTNTEAFF. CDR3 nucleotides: TGCGCCAGCAGCCAAGATCTTCGGGACAGGACGAACACTGAAGCTTTCTTT.

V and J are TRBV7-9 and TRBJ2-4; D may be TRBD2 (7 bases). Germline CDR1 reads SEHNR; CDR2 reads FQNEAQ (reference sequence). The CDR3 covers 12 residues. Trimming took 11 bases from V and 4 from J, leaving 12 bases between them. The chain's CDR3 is CAAGGAKNIQYF. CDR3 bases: TGTGCCGCTGGGGGGGCGAAAAACATTCAGTACTTC.

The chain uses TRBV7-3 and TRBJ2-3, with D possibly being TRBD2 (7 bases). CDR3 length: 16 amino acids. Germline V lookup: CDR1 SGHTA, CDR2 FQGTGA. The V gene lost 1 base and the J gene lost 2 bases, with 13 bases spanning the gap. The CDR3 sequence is CASSLRGGLNTDTQYF. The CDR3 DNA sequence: TGTGCCAGCAGCTTAAGGGGGGGGCTCAACACAGATACGCAGTATTTT.

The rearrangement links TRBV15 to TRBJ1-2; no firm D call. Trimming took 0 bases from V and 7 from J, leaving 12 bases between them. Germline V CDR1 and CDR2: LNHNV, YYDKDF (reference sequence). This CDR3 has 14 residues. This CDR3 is CATSREVQPSGYTF. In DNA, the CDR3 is TGTGCCACCAGCAGAGAAGTACAGCCATCTGGCTACACCTTC.

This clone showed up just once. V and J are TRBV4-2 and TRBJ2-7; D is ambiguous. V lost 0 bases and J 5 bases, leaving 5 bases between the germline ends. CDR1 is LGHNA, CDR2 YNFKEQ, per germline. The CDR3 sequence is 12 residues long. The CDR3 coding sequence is TGTGCCAGCAGCCAAGACACAGACGAGCAGTACTTC. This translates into CASSQDTDEQYF.

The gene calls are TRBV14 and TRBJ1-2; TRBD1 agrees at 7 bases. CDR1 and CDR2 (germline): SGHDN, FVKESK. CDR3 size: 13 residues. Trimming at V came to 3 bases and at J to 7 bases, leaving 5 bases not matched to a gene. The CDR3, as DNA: TGTGCCAGCAGCCATTCCCGACAGGGTGGCTACACCTTC. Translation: CASSHSRQGGYTF.

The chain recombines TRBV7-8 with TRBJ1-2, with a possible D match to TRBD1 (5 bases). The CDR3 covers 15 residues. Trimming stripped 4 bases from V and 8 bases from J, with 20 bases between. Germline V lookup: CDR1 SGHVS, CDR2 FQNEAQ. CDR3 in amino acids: CASSSGGIWGEGYTF. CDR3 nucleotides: TGTGCCAGCAGCTCTGGGGGGATATGGGGTGAGGGCTACACCTTC.

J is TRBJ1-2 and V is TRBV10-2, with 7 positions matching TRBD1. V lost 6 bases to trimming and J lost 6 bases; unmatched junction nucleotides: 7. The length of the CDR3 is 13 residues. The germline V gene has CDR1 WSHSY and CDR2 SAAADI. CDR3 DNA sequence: TGCGCCAGCAGCCCGACAGGGTGGGATGGCTACACCTTC. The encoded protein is CASSPTGWDGYTF.

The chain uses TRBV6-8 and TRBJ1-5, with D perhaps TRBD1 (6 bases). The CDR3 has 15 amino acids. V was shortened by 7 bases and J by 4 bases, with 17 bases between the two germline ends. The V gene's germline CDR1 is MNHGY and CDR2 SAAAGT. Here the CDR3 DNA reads TGTGCCAGCATCACGCAGGGGTTGCAAAATCAGCCCCAGCATTTT. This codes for CASITQGLQNQPQHF.

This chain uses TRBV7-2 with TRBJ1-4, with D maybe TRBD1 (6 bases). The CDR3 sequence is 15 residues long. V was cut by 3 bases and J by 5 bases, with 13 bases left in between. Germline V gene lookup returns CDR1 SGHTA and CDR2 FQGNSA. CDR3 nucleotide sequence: TGTGCCAGCAGCTTCCTACAGGGAGTAAATGAAAAACTGTTTTTT. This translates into CASSFLQGVNEKLFF.

The CDR3 here is CASRTTSGFDTQYF. CDR3 in DNA: TGTGCCAGCAGGACGACTAGCGGGTTCGATACGCAGTATTTT. The rearrangement links TRBV7-8 to TRBJ2-3, with 10 bases that match TRBD2. Germline CDR1 SGHVS, CDR2 FQNEAQ. V trimming: 6 bases; J trimming: 6 bases; junction bases outside the gene matches: 6. The CDR3 has 14 amino acids. The variable domain in full, completed from reference TRBV7-8 and TRBJ2-3, reads GAGVSQSPRYKVAKRGQDVALRCDPISGHVSLFWYQQALGQGPEFLTYFQNEAQLDKSGLPSDRFFAERPEGSVSTLKIQRTQQEDSAVYLCASRTTSGFDTQYFGPGTRLTVL.

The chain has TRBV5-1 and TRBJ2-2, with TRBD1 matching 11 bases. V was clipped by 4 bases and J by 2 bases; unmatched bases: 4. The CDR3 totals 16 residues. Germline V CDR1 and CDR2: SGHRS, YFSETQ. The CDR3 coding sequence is TGCGCCAGCAGCCCTGGACAGGGGGCAAACACCGGGGAGCTGTTTTTT. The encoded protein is CASSPGQGANTGELFF. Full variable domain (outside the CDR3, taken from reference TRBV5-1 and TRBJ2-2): KAGVTQTPRYLIKTRGQQVTLSCSPISGHRSVSWYQQTPGQGLQFLFEYFSETQRNKGNFPGRFSGRQFSNSRSEMNVSTLELGDSALYLCASSPGQGANTGELFFGEGSRLTVL.

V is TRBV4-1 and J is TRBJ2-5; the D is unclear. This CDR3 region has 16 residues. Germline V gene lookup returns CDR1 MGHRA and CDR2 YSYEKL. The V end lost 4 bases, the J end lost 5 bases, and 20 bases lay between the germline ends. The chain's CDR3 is CASSRSGSFGEETQYF. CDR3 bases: TGCGCCAGCAGCCGCTCCGGGTCTTTTGGCGAGGAGACCCAGTACTTC.

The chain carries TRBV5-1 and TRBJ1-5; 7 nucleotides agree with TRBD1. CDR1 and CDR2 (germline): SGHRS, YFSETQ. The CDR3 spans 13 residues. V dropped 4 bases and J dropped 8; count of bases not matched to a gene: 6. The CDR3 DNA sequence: TGCGCCAGCAGCAGAGACAGGGAAGAGCCCCAGCATTTT. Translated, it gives CASSRDREEPQHF.

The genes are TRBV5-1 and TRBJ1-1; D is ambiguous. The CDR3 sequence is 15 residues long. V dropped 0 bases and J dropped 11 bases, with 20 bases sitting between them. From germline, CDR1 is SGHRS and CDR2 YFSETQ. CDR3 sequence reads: CASSLGGGPEHWAFF. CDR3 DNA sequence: TGCGCCAGCAGCTTGGGTGGAGGGCCTGAACACTGGGCTTTCTTT.

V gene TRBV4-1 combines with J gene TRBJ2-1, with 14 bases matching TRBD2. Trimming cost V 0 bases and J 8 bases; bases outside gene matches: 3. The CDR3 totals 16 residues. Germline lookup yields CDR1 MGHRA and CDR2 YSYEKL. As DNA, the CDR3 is TGCGCCAGCAGCCAAGAGGGACTAGCGGGGGCACATGAGCAGTTCTTC. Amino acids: CASSQEGLAGAHEQFF.

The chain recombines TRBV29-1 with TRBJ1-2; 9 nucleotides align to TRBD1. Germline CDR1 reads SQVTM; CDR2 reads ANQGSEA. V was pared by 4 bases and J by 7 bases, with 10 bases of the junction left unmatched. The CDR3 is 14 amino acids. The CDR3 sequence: CSVGDGQGTLGYTF. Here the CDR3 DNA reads TGCAGCGTTGGGGACGGACAGGGGACGCTTGGCTACACCTTC.

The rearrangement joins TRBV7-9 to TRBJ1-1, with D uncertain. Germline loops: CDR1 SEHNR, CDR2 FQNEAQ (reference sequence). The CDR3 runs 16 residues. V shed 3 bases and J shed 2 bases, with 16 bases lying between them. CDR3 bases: TGTGCCAGCAGCTTTGCGGTGACCCCGGGAAACACTGAAGCTTTCTTT. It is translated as CASSFAVTPGNTEAFF.

CDR3 sequence: CASSIDRDRDSDTQYF. CDR3 bases: TGTGCCAGTAGTATAGATCGGGACAGGGACTCAGATACGCAGTATTTT. V and J are TRBV19 and TRBJ2-3; TRBD1 aligns across 9 bases. V shed 0 bases and J 4 bases; nucleotides not matched to a gene: 5. The CDR3 loop spans 16 amino acids. CDR1 and CDR2 (germline): LNHDA, SQIVND (reference sequence). The full variable domain, in which reference TRBV19 and TRBJ2-3 provide the parts outside the CDR3, is DGGITQSPKYLFRKEGQNVTLSCEQNLNHDAMYWYRQDPGQGLRLIYYSQIVNDFQKGDIAEGYSVSREKKESFPLTVTSAQKNPTAFYLCASSIDRDRDSDTQYFGPGTRLTVL.

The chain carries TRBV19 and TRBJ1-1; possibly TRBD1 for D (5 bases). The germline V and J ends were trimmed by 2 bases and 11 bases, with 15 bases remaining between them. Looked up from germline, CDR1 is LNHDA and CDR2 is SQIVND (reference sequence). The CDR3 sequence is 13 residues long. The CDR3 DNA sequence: TGTGCCAGTAGTATAAAGACAGACCTCGACGCTTTCTTT. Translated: CASSIKTDLDAFF.

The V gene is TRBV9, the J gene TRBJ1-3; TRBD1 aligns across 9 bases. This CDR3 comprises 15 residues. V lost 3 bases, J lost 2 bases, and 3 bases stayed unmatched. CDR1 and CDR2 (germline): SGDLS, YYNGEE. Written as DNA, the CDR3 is TGTGCCAGCAGCGGCGGGACAGGGACTGGAAACACCATATATTTT. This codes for CASSGGTGTGNTIYF. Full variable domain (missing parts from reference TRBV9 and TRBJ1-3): DSGVTQTPKHLITATGQRVTLRCSPRSGDLSVYWYQQSLDQGLQFLIQYYNGEERAKGNILERFSAQQFPDLHSELNLSSLELGDSALYFCASSGGTGTGNTIYFGEGSWLTVV.

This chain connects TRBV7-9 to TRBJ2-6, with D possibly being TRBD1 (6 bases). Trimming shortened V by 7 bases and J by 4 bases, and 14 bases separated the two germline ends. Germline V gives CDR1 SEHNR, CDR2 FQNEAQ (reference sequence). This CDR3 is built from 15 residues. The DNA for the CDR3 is TGTGCCAGCAACCATAAGGGGGTAGGGGCCAACGTCCTGACTTTC. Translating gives CASNHKGVGANVLTF.

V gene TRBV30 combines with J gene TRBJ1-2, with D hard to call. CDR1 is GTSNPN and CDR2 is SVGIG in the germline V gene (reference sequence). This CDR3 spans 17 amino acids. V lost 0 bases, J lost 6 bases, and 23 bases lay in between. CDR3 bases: TGTGCCTGGAGTGTACGGGGATCTCATTTTGGAGGGAATGGCTACACCTTC. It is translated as CAWSVRGSHFGGNGYTF. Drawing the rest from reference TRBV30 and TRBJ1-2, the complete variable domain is SQTIHQWPATLVQPVGSPLSLECTVEGTSNPNLYWYRQAAGRGLQLLFYSVGIGQISSEVPQNLSASRPQDRQFILSSKKLLLSDSGFYLCAWSVRGSHFGGNGYTFGSGTRLTVV.

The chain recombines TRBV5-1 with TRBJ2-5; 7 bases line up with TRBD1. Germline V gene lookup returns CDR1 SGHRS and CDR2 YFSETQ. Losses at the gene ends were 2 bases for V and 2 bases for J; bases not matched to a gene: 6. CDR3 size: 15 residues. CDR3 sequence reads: CASSFLGTVQETQYF. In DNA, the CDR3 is TGCGCCAGCAGCTTTTTGGGGACAGTTCAAGAGACCCAGTACTTC.